In this sample, the clone carrying this T cell receptor beta chain turned up a few times. This sample is drawn from a study of blood T cell repertoires in COVID-19. At the level of the study: Some COVID-19 samples were acute and others convalescent; all came from the United States, Italy and Spain. T cells, B-cell-depleted T cells, or PBMCs provided the cDNA or gDNA that served as material.

Per the original data handling: Using reference gene primer amplification, nucleated cell counts were estimated. Repertoires were generated with immunoSEQ multiplex PCR, while TCRdb's copy carries only in-frame clones and drops some. From that table come the V and J calls and clone size; the DNA was used to work out D and trimming. This sample has over 60,000 clones, with 70% to 90% found just once. Sequenced input: peripheral blood. This clonotype was sampled from a man aged 65 to 85 with active or convalescent COVID-19.

In nucleotides, the CDR3 is TGTGCCAGCAGTGAGGCGGGTGGGGTTCAGCCCCAGCATTTT. It translates to CASSEAGGVQPQHF. The rearrangement uses TRBV2 and TRBJ1-5, with D uncertain. The CDR3 spans 14 residues. Deletions cut 3 bases from V and 6 bases from J, with 12 bases between. Looked up from germline, CDR1 is SNHLY and CDR2 is FYNNEI.